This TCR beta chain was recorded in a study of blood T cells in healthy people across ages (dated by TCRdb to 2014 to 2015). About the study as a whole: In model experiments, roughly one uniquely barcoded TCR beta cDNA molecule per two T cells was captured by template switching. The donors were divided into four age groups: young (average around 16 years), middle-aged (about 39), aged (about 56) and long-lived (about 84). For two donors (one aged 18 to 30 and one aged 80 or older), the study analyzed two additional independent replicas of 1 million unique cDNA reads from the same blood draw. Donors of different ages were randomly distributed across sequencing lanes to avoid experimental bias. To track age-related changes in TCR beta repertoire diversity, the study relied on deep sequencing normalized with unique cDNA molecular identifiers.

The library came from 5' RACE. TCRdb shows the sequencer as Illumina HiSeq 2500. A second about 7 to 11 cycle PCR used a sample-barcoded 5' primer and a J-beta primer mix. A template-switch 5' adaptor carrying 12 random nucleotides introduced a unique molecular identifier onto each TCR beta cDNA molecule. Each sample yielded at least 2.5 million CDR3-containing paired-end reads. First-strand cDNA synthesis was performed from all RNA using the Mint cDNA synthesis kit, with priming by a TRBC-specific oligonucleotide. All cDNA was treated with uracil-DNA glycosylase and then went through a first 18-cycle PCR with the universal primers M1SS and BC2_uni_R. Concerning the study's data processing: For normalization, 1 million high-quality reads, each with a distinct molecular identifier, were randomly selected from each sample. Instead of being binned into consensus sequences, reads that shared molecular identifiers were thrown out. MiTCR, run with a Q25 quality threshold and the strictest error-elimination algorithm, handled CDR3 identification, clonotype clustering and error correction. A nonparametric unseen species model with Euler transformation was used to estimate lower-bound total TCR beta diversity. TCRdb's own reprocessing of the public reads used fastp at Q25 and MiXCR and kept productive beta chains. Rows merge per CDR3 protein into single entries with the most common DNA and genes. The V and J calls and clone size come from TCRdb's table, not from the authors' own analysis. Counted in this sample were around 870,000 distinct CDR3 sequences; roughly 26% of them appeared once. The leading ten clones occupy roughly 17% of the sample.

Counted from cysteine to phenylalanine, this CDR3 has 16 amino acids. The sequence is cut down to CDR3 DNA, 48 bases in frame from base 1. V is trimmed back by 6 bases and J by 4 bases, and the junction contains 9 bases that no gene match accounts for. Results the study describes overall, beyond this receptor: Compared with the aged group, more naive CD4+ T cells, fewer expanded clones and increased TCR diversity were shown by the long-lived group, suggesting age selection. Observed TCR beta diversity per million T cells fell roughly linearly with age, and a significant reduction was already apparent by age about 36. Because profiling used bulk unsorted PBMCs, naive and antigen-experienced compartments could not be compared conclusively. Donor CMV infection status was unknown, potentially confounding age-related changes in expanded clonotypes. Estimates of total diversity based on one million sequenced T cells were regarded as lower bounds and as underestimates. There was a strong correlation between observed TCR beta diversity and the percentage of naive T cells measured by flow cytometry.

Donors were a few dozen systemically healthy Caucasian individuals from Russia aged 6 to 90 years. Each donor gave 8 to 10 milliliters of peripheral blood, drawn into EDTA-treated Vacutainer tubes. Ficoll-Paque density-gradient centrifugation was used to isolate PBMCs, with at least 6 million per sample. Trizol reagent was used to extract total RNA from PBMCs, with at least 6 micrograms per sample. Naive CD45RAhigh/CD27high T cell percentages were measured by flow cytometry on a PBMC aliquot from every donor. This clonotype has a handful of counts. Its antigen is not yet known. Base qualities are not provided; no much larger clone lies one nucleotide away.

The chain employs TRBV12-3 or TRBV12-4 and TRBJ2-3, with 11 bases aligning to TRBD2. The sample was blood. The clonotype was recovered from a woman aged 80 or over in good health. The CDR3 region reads CASSLLAGEGADTQYF. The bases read TGTGCCAGCAGCTTACTAGCGGGGGAAGGGGCAGATACGCAGTATTTT.